The 13 T cell receptor beta chains in this list originate from one sample, sequenced in a study of cytomegalovirus exposure and HLA in healthy donors (dated by TCRdb to 2016 to 2017). The method behind the library was the immunoSEQ multiplex PCR assay. A mixture of 60 forward primers for TCR Vbeta segments and 13 reverse primers for TCR Jbeta segments was used in the multiplex PCR. TCRdb retrieved this table from immuneACCESS and kept in-frame rearrangements only. Not all clones are present; in checked studies, unresolved V genes account for under half, and no reason is known for the remainder. Across this sample there are approximately 140,000 clones, with approximately 80% seen only once. The top ten clonotypes cover 3% to 4% of the sample. The sample comprised PBMCs. These receptor sequences come from a woman aged 40 to 50 in good health and CMV-seronegative.

The table lists this clone with a few counts. The V and J genes are TRBV4-3 and TRBJ2-7; 7 bases match TRBD1. Germline values: CDR1 LGHNA, CDR2 YSLEER. This CDR3 has 15 residues. Trimming cost V 4 bases and J 3 bases; bases outside gene matches: 9. In nucleotides, the CDR3 is TGCGCCAGCAGCCTCACCCGGGACAGTTACTACGAGCAGTACTTC. Translating gives CASSLTRDSYYEQYF.

The genes are TRBV7-8 and TRBJ2-7, with 7 bases fitting TRBD2. The germline CDR1 and CDR2 sequences are SGHVS and FQNEAQ. V lost 5 bases to trimming and J lost 5 bases; unmatched junction nucleotides: 9. There are 14 residues in the CDR3. The CDR3 reads CASSPRRLAHEQYF. The CDR3, as DNA: TGTGCCAGCAGCCCCCGCCGACTAGCCCACGAGCAGTACTTC.

The V gene is TRBV7-9, the J gene TRBJ2-7; 10 bases are a match to TRBD2. Germline V gives CDR1 SEHNR, CDR2 FQNEAQ (reference sequence). This CDR3 comprises 15 residues. The trim removed 1 base at V and 3 bases at J, leaving 3 bases unmatched. CDR3 amino acids: CASSLVAGGFYEQYF. The CDR3 DNA is TGTGCCAGCAGCTTAGTAGCGGGAGGTTTCTACGAGCAGTACTTC.

The chain links TRBV7-9 to TRBJ2-7, with TRBD2 identical over 8 bases. From germline, CDR1 is SEHNR and CDR2 FQNEAQ (reference sequence). The length of the CDR3 is 19 residues. Germline trimming cut 4 bases from V and 2 bases from J; bases unmatched to any gene: 19. The CDR3 sequence: CASSSSGLEKYPNAYEQYF. CDR3 DNA: TGTGCCAGCAGCTCCTCGGGACTAGAGAAATATCCAAATGCCTACGAGCAGTACTTC.

This chain connects TRBV12-1 to TRBJ1-2; the table's D gene call, TRBD1, was not cross checked with the DNA. TRBV12-1 is designated a pseudogene. The CDR3 consists of 14 residues. DNA for the CDR3: TGTGCCAGCAGCTCAAGGCAGGGATCTACCGGCTACACCTTC. Translated, it gives CASSSRQGSTGYTF.

The rearrangement uses TRBV19 and TRBJ1-1, with 8 bases identical to TRBD1. The CDR3 contains 17 residues. V lost 5 bases, J lost 1 base, and 12 bases stayed unmatched. Germline V lookup: CDR1 LNHDA, CDR2 SQIVND (reference sequence). The DNA of the CDR3 is TGTGCCAGTAGTCCCCTGGGTGCGGGACAGGAGAACACTGAAGCTTTCTTT. Translated, it gives CASSPLGAGQENTEAFF.

CDR3: CASSLAPIKNTGELFF. CDR3 nucleotide sequence: TGTGCCAGCAGCTTAGCGCCTATCAAGAACACCGGGGAGCTGTTTTTT. This chain links TRBV7-2 with TRBJ2-2; D remains unclear. The V gene lost 0 bases and the J gene lost 1 base, with 9 bases spanning the gap. The CDR3 runs to 16 residues. The germline V gene encodes CDR1 SGHTA and CDR2 FQGNSA.

The chain recombines TRBV28 with TRBJ1-1; D possibly corresponds to TRBD1 (5 bases). CDR1 is MDHEN and CDR2 is SYDVKM in the germline V gene. The V gene lost 10 bases and the J gene lost 8 bases, with 20 bases spanning the gap. This CDR3 spans 13 amino acids. The DNA for the CDR3 is TGTGCCACCGGGGGATCCTTGGCAGACGAAGCTTTCTTT. This translates into CATGGSLADEAFF.

The V gene is TRBV27, the J gene TRBJ2-5; the match to TRBD2 covers 9 bases. The CDR3 is 16 residues long. Germline V CDR1 and CDR2: MNHEY, SMNVEV (reference sequence). With 0 bases clipped from V and 2 bases from J, the junction kept 4 bases outside the gene matches. The CDR3, as DNA: TGTGCCAGCAGTTTATCCGCCCTAGCGGGACAAGAGACCCAGTACTTC. Translated: CASSLSALAGQETQYF.

V usage is TRBV7-2 and J usage is TRBJ1-1; D possibly corresponds to TRBD1 (6 bases). The V end was cut by 5 bases, the J end by 3 bases, with 10 bases between. The CDR3 covers 13 residues. The germline V gene has CDR1 SGHTA and CDR2 FQGNSA. The CDR3 nucleotides are TGTGCCAGCAGCCGCAACAGGGACACTGAAGCTTTCTTT. This gives the protein CASSRNRDTEAFF.

The chain is built from TRBV18 and TRBJ1-4, with D possibly matching TRBD1 (6 bases). CDR3 length equals 14 residues. The V gene's germline CDR1 is KGHSH and CDR2 LQKENI. Deletions cut 1 base from V and 6 bases from J, with 9 bases between. CDR3 nucleotides: TGTGCCAGCTCACCACTTGAGGGGGATGAAAAACTGTTTTTT. Translated, it gives CASSPLEGDEKLFF. The full variable domain, rest sourced from reference TRBV18 and TRBJ1-4, is NAGVMQNPRHLVRRRGQEARLRCSPMKGHSHVYWYRQLPEEGLKFMVYLQKENIIDESGMPKERFSAEFPKEGPSILRIQQVVRGDSAAYFCASSPLEGDEKLFFGSGTQLSVL.

The chain couples TRBV5-1 to TRBJ1-2; D is perhaps TRBD1 (6 bases). Germline V gives CDR1 SGHRS, CDR2 YFSETQ. The CDR3 runs to 16 residues. Trimming removed 4 bases from V and 8 bases from J, with 24 bases in between. CDR3 DNA sequence: TGCGCCAGCAGCCCTATACCCGGGACACCCTTTCGGGGCTACACCTTC. Its translation is CASSPIPGTPFRGYTF.

This chain connects TRBV7-8 to TRBJ2-7, with D maybe TRBD1 (6 bases). V gave up 2 bases and J gave up 2 bases, with 13 bases separating them. Germline V gene sequence: CDR1 SGHVS, CDR2 FQNEAQ. CDR3 length: 15 residues. The CDR3: CASSLYQGPAYEQYF. In DNA form, the CDR3 reads TGTGCCAGCAGCTTATATCAGGGGCCAGCCTACGAGCAGTACTTC.